One and the same sample provided the 21 T cell receptor beta chains below, sequenced in a study of CD8+ T cells in alopecia areata. RNA extraction was followed by reverse transcription into cDNA, which acted as the sequencing template. Assay used: immunoSEQ multiplex PCR; TCRdb lists only in-frame clones, some missing. There are about 160,000 clones in the sample; around 47% occur only once, and roughly 6.8% lies in the top ten. Sequenced: CD4+ T cells sorted from blood. These receptors all come from a human donor with alopecia areata.

This CDR3 reads CASSEWDTQYF. The CDR3 bases are TGTGCCAGCAGTGAGTGGGATACGCAGTATTTT. The chain joins TRBV27 to TRBJ2-3; D remains unclear. V was clipped by 5 bases and J by 6 bases, with 6 bases between them. CDR1 is MNHEY, CDR2 SMNVEV, per germline (reference sequence). The CDR3 extends over 11 amino acids.

CDR3 region: CASTTRTGGYTF. CDR3 DNA sequence: TGTGCCAGCACCACCCGGACAGGCGGCTACACCTTC. This rearrangement joins TRBV6-1 to TRBJ1-2; 7 bases fit TRBD1. The CDR3 contains 12 residues. Trimming took 7 bases from V and 8 from J; bases not matched to a gene: 7. Germline-derived CDR1 and CDR2 are MNHNS and SASEGT.

The gene calls are TRBV19 and TRBJ2-5; TRBD2 aligns across 11 bases. The CDR3 has 14 amino acids. The germline CDR1 and CDR2 sequences are LNHDA and SQIVND (reference sequence). V lost 8 bases, J lost 1 base, and 3 bases stayed unmatched. CDR3 nucleotides: TGTGCCAGTGGACTAGCGGGCCCCCAAGAGACCCAGTACTTC. Translated, it gives CASGLAGPQETQYF.

In its sample, this clone was seen a few times. V and J are TRBV14 and TRBJ2-7, with 11 bases lining up with TRBD2. This CDR3 has 13 residues. With V trimmed by 4 bases and J by 4 bases, 0 bases remained unmatched. Germline CDR1 reads SGHDN; CDR2 reads FVKESK. CDR3 DNA: TGTGCCAGCAGCCGACTAGCGGGATACGAGCAGTACTTC. Translating gives CASSRLAGYEQYF. Full variable domain (missing parts from reference TRBV14 and TRBJ2-7): EAGVTQFPSHSVIEKGQTVTLRCDPISGHDNLYWYRRVMGKEIKFLLHFVKESKQDESGMPNNRFLAERTGGTYSTLKVQPAELEDSGVYFCASSRLAGYEQYFGPGTRLTVT.

V is TRBV29-1 and J is TRBJ1-3, with D unresolved. This CDR3 comprises 12 residues. V dropped 8 bases and J dropped 0 bases, with 8 bases sitting between them. Germline CDR1 and CDR2: SQVTM and ANQGSEA. Here the CDR3 reads CSYSASGNTIYF. CDR3 DNA sequence: TGCAGCTACTCGGCCTCTGGAAACACCATATATTTT.

The chain recombines TRBV9 with TRBJ2-2; 8 nucleotides line up with TRBD1. Germline CDR1 SGDLS, CDR2 YYNGEE. The CDR3 spans 17 residues. V shed 0 bases and J 3 bases; nucleotides not matched to a gene: 7. The CDR3 reads CASSVGGQGAYTGELFF. The CDR3, as DNA: TGTGCCAGCAGCGTAGGAGGACAGGGAGCGTACACCGGGGAGCTGTTTTTT.

The chain couples TRBV5-1 to TRBJ2-7; D is perhaps TRBD2 (5 bases). Germline-derived CDR1 and CDR2 are SGHRS and YFSETQ. The V and J ends lost 4 bases and 7 bases respectively, with 12 bases between them. CDR3 length equals 12 residues. The CDR3 nucleotides are TGCGCCAGCAGCCGAGGGAGCGTGGAGCAGTACTTC. Translation: CASSRGSVEQYF.

This clone was seen only a few times. The genes are TRBV7-9 and TRBJ2-3, with TRBD2 identical over 16 bases. Germline V gene data show CDR1 as SEHNR and CDR2 as FQNEAQ (reference sequence). This CDR3 comprises 18 residues. The V and J ends lost 4 bases and 1 base, in that order; junction bases with no gene match: 5. CDR3: CASSSGTSGRARTDTQYF. The DNA of the CDR3 is TGTGCCAGCAGCTCCGGGACTAGCGGGAGGGCCCGCACAGATACGCAGTATTTT.

The chain employs TRBV5-4 and TRBJ2-5; unclear D gene. CDR1 is SGHNT and CDR2 is YYREEE in the germline V gene (reference sequence). The CDR3 has 11 amino acids. V was cut by 4 bases and J by 1 base, with 2 bases left in between. This CDR3 reads CASSRQETQYF. DNA for the CDR3: TGTGCCAGCAGCCGCCAAGAGACCCAGTACTTC.

The chain employs TRBV7-9 and TRBJ2-7, with D perhaps matching TRBD1 or TRBD2 (5 bases each). This CDR3 region has 15 residues. The ends were cut back, 3 bases at V and 2 bases at J, with 14 bases in the middle. Germline CDR1 and CDR2: SEHNR and FQNEAQ (reference sequence). The CDR3 region has the DNA TGTGCCAGCAGCTTCCAGGGACCGGGGCCCTACGAGCAGTACTTC. Translation: CASSFQGPGPYEQYF. The variable domain in full, with the rest retrieved from reference TRBV7-9 and TRBJ2-7, is DTGVSQNPRHKITKRGQNVTFRCDPISEHNRLYWYRQTLGQGPEFLTYFQNEAQLEKSRLLSDRFSAERPKGSFSTLEIQRTEQGDSAMYLCASSFQGPGPYEQYFGPGTRLTVT.

CDR3 bases: TGCAGCGTTTCTCAGCTAGCGGCGTCGGGCACAGATACGCAGTATTTT. This translates into CSVSQLAASGTDTQYF. The rearrangement uses TRBV29-1 and TRBJ2-3; the match to TRBD2 covers 7 bases. After removal of 5 bases from V and 1 base from J, the junction contained 12 bases not matched to a gene. Germline loops: CDR1 SQVTM, CDR2 ANQGSEA. The CDR3 extends over 16 amino acids.

The chain is built from TRBV29-1 and TRBJ1-2; D is undetermined. This CDR3 comprises 11 residues. CDR1 and CDR2 (germline): SQVTM, ANQGSEA. Trimming shortened V by 4 bases and J by 0 bases, and 3 bases separated the two germline ends. The CDR3 DNA reads TGCAGCGTTGTGTCTAACTATGGCTACACCTTC. Protein: CSVVSNYGYTF.

The rearrangement joins TRBV5-1 to TRBJ2-3, with D hard to call. The CDR3 sequence is 14 residues long. V was shortened by 7 bases and J by 0 bases, with 12 bases between the two germline ends. In germline, CDR1 is SGHRS, CDR2 YFSETQ. CDR3 loop: CASQPSTSTDTQYF. The CDR3 coding sequence is TGCGCCAGCCAACCCTCGACTAGCACAGATACGCAGTATTTT.

This clone was detected a few times. The chain joins TRBV30 to TRBJ2-7; the match to TRBD1 covers 9 bases. CDR3 length equals 14 residues. Trimming at V came to 5 bases and at J to 2 bases, leaving 7 bases not matched to a gene. Per germline, CDR1 GTSNPN and CDR2 SVGIG (reference sequence). CDR3 loop: CAWLPGTGTYEQYF. The CDR3 DNA sequence: TGTGCCTGGTTACCCGGGACAGGGACCTACGAGCAGTACTTC.

This clone was picked up a small number of times. The rearrangement uses TRBV29-1 and TRBJ2-1; no definite D call. This CDR3 has 12 amino acids. Germline V CDR1 and CDR2: SQVTM, ANQGSEA. V gave up 7 bases and J gave up 4 bases, with 11 bases separating them. CDR3 in amino acids: CSAMGGYNEQFF. The CDR3 nucleotides read TGCAGCGCCATGGGCGGATACAATGAGCAGTTCTTC.

V usage is TRBV15 and J usage is TRBJ1-1, with D possibly TRBD1 on 5 matching bases. Trimming cost V 0 bases and J 2 bases, with 7 bases left between them. The germline CDR1 and CDR2 sequences are LNHNV and YYDKDF (reference sequence). The CDR3 runs 14 residues. In DNA, the CDR3 is TGTGCCACCAGCAGAGAGGGGGATAACACTGAAGCTTTCTTT. This gives the protein CATSREGDNTEAFF.

The V call is TRBV6-5, the J call TRBJ2-1; D uncertain. The CDR3 contains 13 residues. Germline CDR1 reads MNHEY; CDR2 reads SVGAGI. Trimming took 2 bases from V and 4 from J, leaving 6 bases between them. The CDR3 protein is CASSYAFYNEQFF. In DNA, the CDR3 is TGTGCCAGCAGTTACGCTTTTTACAATGAGCAGTTCTTC.

The rearrangement links TRBV30 to TRBJ2-3; 9 bases are a match to TRBD2. CDR3 size: 14 residues. The junction had 7 bases not matched to a gene; V was cut back by 3 bases and J by 6 bases. The germline CDR1 and CDR2 sequences are GTSNPN and SVGIG (reference sequence). As DNA, the CDR3 is TGTGCCTGGAGCGCGGGAGGGCGAGGGGATACGCAGTATTTT. The encoded protein is CAWSAGGRGDTQYF.

This clone occurred once. The chain links TRBV5-1 to TRBJ2-1, with D possibly called TRBD1 or TRBD2 (5 bases each). Deletions cut 1 base from V and 7 bases from J, with 12 bases between. Germline V gene data show CDR1 as SGHRS and CDR2 as YFSETQ. This CDR3 is 14 amino acids long. The DNA for the CDR3 is TGCGCCAGCAGCTTGCCATGGGACGGGAATGAGCAGTTCTTC. Amino acid sequence: CASSLPWDGNEQFF.

This clone has more than one count but fewer than ten. V and J are TRBV2 and TRBJ2-7; D not resolved. This CDR3 spans 15 amino acids. V was clipped by 7 bases and J by 6 bases, with 22 bases between them. Germline CDR1 is SNHLY and CDR2 is FYNNEI. CDR3 loop: CASILDAGRLLEQYF. In DNA, the CDR3 is TGTGCCAGCATTCTTGACGCAGGACGGCTTCTCGAGCAGTACTTC.

The chain joins TRBV11-2 to TRBJ2-2; 12 nucleotides align to TRBD2. V lost 5 bases and J lost 4; bases outside the gene matches: 14. Germline CDR1 SGHAT, CDR2 FQNNGV. CDR3 size: 19 residues. The CDR3, as DNA: TGTGCCAGCAGCCCCATTAAGCGAGGACTAGCGGGACGCACCGGGGAGCTGTTTTTT. It is translated as CASSPIKRGLAGRTGELFF.